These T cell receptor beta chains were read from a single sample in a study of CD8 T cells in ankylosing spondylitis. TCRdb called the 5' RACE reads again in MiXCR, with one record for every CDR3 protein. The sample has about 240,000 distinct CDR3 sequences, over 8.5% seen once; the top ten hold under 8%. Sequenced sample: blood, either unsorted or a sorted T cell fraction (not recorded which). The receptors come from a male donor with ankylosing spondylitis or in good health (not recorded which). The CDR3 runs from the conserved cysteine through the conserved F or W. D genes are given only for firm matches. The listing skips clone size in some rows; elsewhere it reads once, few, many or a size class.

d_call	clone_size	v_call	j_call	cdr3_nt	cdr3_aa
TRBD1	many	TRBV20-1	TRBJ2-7	TGCAGCAGCGGACAGGGGACCGGGGAGCAGTACTTC	CSSGQGTGEQYF
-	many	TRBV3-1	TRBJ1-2	TGTGCCAGCAGCCAAGATAGGGGATGGAATGGCTACACCTTC	CASSQDRGWNGYTF
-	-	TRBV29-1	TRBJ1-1	TGCAGCGCGAATAGGGGGGACACTGAAGCTTTCTTT	CSANRGDTEAFF
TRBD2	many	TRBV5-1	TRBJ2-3	TGCGCCAGCAGCTCGACTAGCGGACTAGATACGCAGTATTTT	CASSSTSGLDTQYF
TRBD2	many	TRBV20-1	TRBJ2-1	TGCAGTGCTAGAAGACTAGCCTACTCCAATGAGCAGTTCTTC	CSARRLAYSNEQFF
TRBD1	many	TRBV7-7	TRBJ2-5	TGTGCCAGCAGCCTTCGACAGGGAAAAGAAGAGACCCAGTACTTC	CASSLRQGKEETQYF
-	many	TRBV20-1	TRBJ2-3	TGCAGTGCGGGCTTAAAGATTGGAGGGAGAACAGATACGCAGTATTTT	CSAGLKIGGRTDTQYF
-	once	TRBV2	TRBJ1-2	TGTGCCAGCGTGAGAGAGGGTTGTTTTAACTATGGCTACACCTTC	CASVREGCFNYGYTF
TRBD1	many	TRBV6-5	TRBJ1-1	TGTGCCAGCAGTTACTCGGGGACAGGGGGAGGGACTGAAGCTTTCTTT	CASSYSGTGGGTEAFF
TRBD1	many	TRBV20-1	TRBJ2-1	TGCAGTGCCCTCCAGGACAGGGACGTCAATGAGCAGTTCTTC	CSALQDRDVNEQFF
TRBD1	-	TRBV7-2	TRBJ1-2	TGTGCCAGCAGCTTTAAGGGACAGGGGGATGGCTACACCTTC	CASSFKGQGDGYTF
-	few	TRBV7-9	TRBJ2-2	TGTGCCAGCAGCTTGACAGTTCCCACCGGGGAGCTGTTTTTT	CASSLTVPTGELFF
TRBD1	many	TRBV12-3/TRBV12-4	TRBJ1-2	TGTGCCAGCAGCACGCCGGGACAGTCCTATGGCTACACCTTC	CASSTPGQSYGYTF
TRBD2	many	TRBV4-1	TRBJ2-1	TGCGCCAGCAGCCACGCGGGGGGGCCGAATGAGCAGTTCTTC	CASSHAGGPNEQFF
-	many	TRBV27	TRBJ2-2	TGTGCCAGCAGTAGACTCTTCAACACCGGGGAGCTGTTTTTT	CASSRLFNTGELFF
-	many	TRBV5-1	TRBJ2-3	TGCGCCAGCAGTGCGGAGGGCCGGGTGATAGATACGCAGTATTTT	CASSAEGRVIDTQYF
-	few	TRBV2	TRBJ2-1	TGTGCCAGCAGTGTGAGTCGTGGGGGTTACAATGAGCAGTTCTTC	CASSVSRGGYNEQFF
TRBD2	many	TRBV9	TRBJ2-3	TGTGCCAGCAGCGTAAGCACCGGGACTAGACCCCAGGATACGCAGTATTTT	CASSVSTGTRPQDTQYF
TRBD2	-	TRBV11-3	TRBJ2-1	TGTGCCAGCAGCTCCATAGGGGTAGCGGGTGAGCAGTTCTTC	CASSSIGVAGEQFF
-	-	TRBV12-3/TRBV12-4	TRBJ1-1	TGTGCCAGCAGTTTAGGGACAACTTATGGCACTGAAGCTTTCTTT	CASSLGTTYGTEAFF
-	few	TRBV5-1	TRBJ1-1	TGCGCCAGCAGCGCCCCGCGGGGGACGGGGAACACTGAAGCTTTCTTT	CASSAPRGTGNTEAFF
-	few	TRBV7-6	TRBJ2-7	TGTGCCAGCAGCTTTATACCGGGTGACGAGCAGTACTTC	CASSFIPGDEQYF
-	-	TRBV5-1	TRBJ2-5	TGCGCCAGCAGCTTTGACCAGCTGAAGCTTGATGAGACCCAGTACTTC	CASSFDQLKLDETQYF
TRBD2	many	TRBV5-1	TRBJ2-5	TGCGCCAGCAGCTTGGGGCGGGGGTCGGTCCAAGAGACCCAGTACTTC	CASSLGRGSVQETQYF
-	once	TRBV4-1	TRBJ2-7	TGCGCCAGCAGCCCCCAGGCCCTTTCCTACGAGCAGTACTTC	CASSPQALSYEQYF
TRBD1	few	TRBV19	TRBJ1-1	TGTGCCACCCTGGACAGGGGTAACACTGAAGCTTTCTTT	CATLDRGNTEAFF
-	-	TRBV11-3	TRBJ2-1	TGTGCCAGCAGCTTAATGGGTCGGGATGAGCAGTTCTTC	CASSLMGRDEQFF